The rows below give T cell receptor beta chains drawn from one sample of a study of blood T cells in healthy people across ages. One entry per CDR3 protein, called by TCRdb with MiXCR from the 5' RACE reads. Here the sample spans around 580,000 distinct CDR3 sequences, 45% to 55% being singletons. Input material: blood. The receptors here all came from a man of 80 years or more in good health. The CDR3 runs from the conserved cysteine through the conserved F or W. A D gene is named only where the DNA matches it firmly. Expanded clones are given a class, and other clones once, few, many or no size at all.

d_call	clone_size	v_call	j_call	cdr3_nt	cdr3_aa
-	-	TRBV9	TRBJ1-2	TGTGCCAGCAGCGTATTAAGCGGCGGCTACACCTTC	CASSVLSGGYTF
-	few	TRBV28	TRBJ2-7	TGTGCCAGCAGTTACCCTAGGCCTCGAGGCGAGCAGTACTTC	CASSYPRPRGEQYF
TRBD1	-	TRBV5-6	TRBJ2-7	TGTGCCAGCAGCTGGGACAGGCGATCCTACGAGCAGTACTTC	CASSWDRRSYEQYF
-	-	TRBV27	TRBJ2-7	TGTGCCAGCAGTCCCCTCGAGCCCAGGGGCTACGAGCAGTACTTC	CASSPLEPRGYEQYF
-	-	TRBV28	TRBJ2-7	TGTGCCAGCACCCCGGGCCCAGCCTACGAGCAGTACTTC	CASTPGPAYEQYF
-	few	TRBV5-5	TRBJ2-3	TGTGCCAGCAGCTTGTGGGGGGCCCCCACAGATACGCAGTATTTT	CASSLWGAPTDTQYF
TRBD1	-	TRBV7-9	TRBJ1-5	TGTGCCAGCAGCACACAGGGGGCGGGTTATCAGCCCCAGCATTTT	CASSTQGAGYQPQHF
TRBD1	once	TRBV6-2/TRBV6-3	TRBJ1-1	TGTGCCAGCAGCCGGGACAGCCCAATGAACACTGAAGCTTTCTTT	CASSRDSPMNTEAFF
TRBD1	-	TRBV7-8	TRBJ2-7	TGTGCCAGCAGCTTCGATGGCGGGACAGGGCGAACCTACGAGCAGTACTTC	CASSFDGGTGRTYEQYF
-	-	TRBV7-2	TRBJ2-3	TGTGCCAGCCCCACCGGTGCGGCCACGACAGATACGCAGTATTTT	CASPTGAATTDTQYF
-	-	TRBV18	TRBJ1-2	TGTGCCAGCTCACCACAAGAGGAGATACTATATGGCTACACCTTC	CASSPQEEILYGYTF
-	-	TRBV20-1	TRBJ1-5	TGCAGTGCCCGCCGGGTTCATCAGCCCCAGCATTTT	CSARRVHQPQHF
-	-	TRBV20-1	TRBJ2-3	TGCAGTGCTAGAGATCGGGGCCCCAGTTCCCAGTATTTT	CSARDRGPSSQYF
TRBD1	few	TRBV7-3	TRBJ2-3	TGTGCCAGCAGCTCGGGACAGGGTATCCCAGATACGCAGTATTTT	CASSSGQGIPDTQYF
TRBD2	-	TRBV20-1	TRBJ2-7	TGCAGTGCTAGGGTTCTAGCGGGAGGTTTTCAGGTCGAGCAGTACTTC	CSARVLAGGFQVEQYF
TRBD1	many	TRBV7-9	TRBJ2-7	TGTGCCAGCAGCTTTGGGACAGGCACCTACGAGCAGTACTTC	CASSFGTGTYEQYF
-	-	TRBV7-9	TRBJ1-5	TGTGCCACCTCGGGGGGATCAAGTACTCAGCCCCGGCATTTT	CATSGGSSTQPRHF
-	few	TRBV3-1	TRBJ2-7	TGTGCCAGCAGCCAAAACTTAGCGGCAGCCCACGAGCAGTACTTC	CASSQNLAAAHEQYF
TRBD1	-	TRBV4-2	TRBJ2-6	TGTGCCGGCAGCGTAGGGGACAGCGCGAGAATCTCTGGGGCCAACGTCCTGACTTTC	CAGSVGDSARISGANVLTF
-	-	TRBV7-9	TRBJ1-1	TGTGCCAGCAGCTTATACAACACCCAAAGTTCTGAAGCTTTCTTT	CASSLYNTQSSEAFF
-	many	TRBV4-1	TRBJ2-1	TGCGCCAGCAGCCCGGACGGGCCCCATGAGCAGTTCTTC	CASSPDGPHEQFF
-	-	TRBV20-1	TRBJ2-1	TGCAGTGCTACCCGGGACATAGGATATGAGCAGTTCTTC	CSATRDIGYEQFF
TRBD1	few	TRBV11-1	TRBJ2-1	TGTGCCAGCAGCTTAGCCCAAGGACAGGGCCAGTTCTTC	CASSLAQGQGQFF
-	-	TRBV7-2	TRBJ2-1	TGTGCCAGCAGCCCCCCCGGGGTAGGGGCCTGGCAGTTCTTC	CASSPPGVGAWQFF
TRBD1	few	TRBV5-1	TRBJ1-1	TGCGCCAGCAGGCTAGGACAGGGGGCGAGAACTGAAGCTTTCTTT	CASRLGQGARTEAFF